The 27 T cell receptor beta chains presented below share a single source sample, sequenced in a study of shared clonotypes between healthy human individuals. The assay was immunoSEQ multiplex PCR, and TCRdb's table has in-frame clones only and misses some. In the table there are 2,500,000 or so clones, around 90% of which are singletons. Sequenced material: naive CD4+ T cells from PBMCs. Subset: CD45RA+ positively selected. The receptors stem from a man in his late teens or twenties in good health. Some clones in this sample may be carry-over from other donors' samples.

There are a few counts of this clone. The gene calls are TRBV28 and TRBJ1-5; no firm D call. The CDR3 extends over 12 amino acids. CDR1 and CDR2 (germline): MDHEN, SYDVKM. V gave up 8 bases and J gave up 6 bases, with 11 bases separating them. The CDR3 is CASHTPPQPQHF. In DNA form, the CDR3 reads TGTGCCAGCCACACACCCCCTCAGCCCCAGCATTTT.

The chain is built from TRBV7-9 and TRBJ1-4, with D unresolved. The CDR3 has 15 residues. V was shortened by 2 bases and J by 2 bases, with 9 bases between the two germline ends. Germline loops: CDR1 SEHNR, CDR2 FQNEAQ (reference sequence). The CDR3 sequence is CASSLLGPTNEKLFF. The CDR3 DNA follows: TGTGCCAGCAGCTTATTGGGCCCGACTAATGAAAAACTGTTTTTT.

This clone appeared once. This chain links TRBV7-6 with TRBJ2-3; 7 bases align to TRBD2. The ends lost 6 bases at V and 0 bases at J; junction bases unmatched: 9. The CDR3 extends over 16 amino acids. Germline lookup yields CDR1 SGHVS and CDR2 FNYEAQ. The CDR3 here is CASSWLAEPSTDTQYF. In nucleotides, the CDR3 is TGTGCCAGCAGTTGGCTAGCGGAACCTAGCACAGATACGCAGTATTTT.

As DNA, the CDR3 is TGTGCCAGCAGCGCGAGACTAGCGCGTGAGTGGGACGAGCAGTACTTC. This sequence encodes CASSARLAREWDEQYF. The chain employs TRBV9 and TRBJ2-7; TRBD2 matches 8 bases. The CDR3 runs to 16 residues. Trimming cost V 3 bases and J 5 bases; bases outside gene matches: 13. Germline CDR1 SGDLS, CDR2 YYNGEE.

This chain links TRBV7-9 with TRBJ1-6; D not resolved. This CDR3 is built from 13 residues. CDR1 and CDR2 (germline): SEHNR, FQNEAQ (reference sequence). V was clipped by 1 base and J by 9 bases, with 7 bases between them. DNA for the CDR3: TGTGCCAGCAGCTTAGAGGAAGGTTCACCCCTCCACTTT. Encoded protein: CASSLEEGSPLHF.

Written as DNA, the CDR3 is TGTGCCAGCAGTTTGACACTAAACTATGGCTACACCTTC. It is translated as CASSLTLNYGYTF. The chain is built from TRBV6-6 and TRBJ1-2; D not resolved. Trimming stripped 4 bases from V and 2 bases from J, with 8 bases between. This CDR3 is built from 13 residues. Looked up from germline, CDR1 is MNHNY and CDR2 is SVGAGI (reference sequence).

The V call is TRBV7-8, the J call TRBJ1-6; 9 bases are a match to TRBD1. The J segment lost 7 bases and the V segment lost 5 bases, leaving 6 bases of the junction unmatched. The germline CDR1 and CDR2 sequences are SGHVS and FQNEAQ. The CDR3 has 15 residues. The CDR3 bases are TGTGCCAGCAGCACCCGGACAGGGGTGAATTCACCCCTCCACTTT. This translates into CASSTRTGVNSPLHF.

This clone occurred a few times. This same CDR3 is encoded by further DNA sequences in the sample. V and J are TRBV27 and TRBJ1-5; D is uncertain. The CDR3 covers 15 residues. V was pared by 0 bases and J by 0 bases, with 6 bases between. CDR1 MNHEY and CDR2 SMNVEV come from the germline V gene (reference sequence). CDR3 sequence: CASSLSRGSNQPQHF. The CDR3 DNA sequence: TGTGCCAGCAGTTTATCGCGGGGTAGCAATCAGCCCCAGCATTTT.

The chain combines TRBV7-2 with TRBJ2-1; either TRBD1 or TRBD2 may supply D (5 bases each). Germline values: CDR1 SGHTA, CDR2 FQGNSA. V shed 1 base and J shed 5 bases, with 12 bases lying between them. The CDR3 runs 15 residues. For the CDR3, the DNA is TGTGCCAGCAGCTTAGTCGGGACCATTAACAATGAGCAGTTCTTC. This gives the protein CASSLVGTINNEQFF.

The J gene is TRBJ2-5, the V gene TRBV11-3, with D maybe TRBD1 (6 bases). This CDR3 spans 12 amino acids. Looked up from germline, CDR1 is SGHNT and CDR2 is YENEEA. V dropped 4 bases and J dropped 5 bases, with 8 bases sitting between them. The CDR3 loop reads CASSSQGETQYF. The CDR3 DNA is TGTGCCAGCAGCTCCCAGGGGGAGACCCAGTACTTC.

Worth noting for this clone: Other DNA sequences in this sample translate to the same CDR3. The rearrangement links TRBV7-8 to TRBJ1-5; no clear D gene. Trimming took 1 base from V and 4 from J, leaving 5 bases between them. The CDR3 spans 13 residues. Germline V lookup: CDR1 SGHVS, CDR2 FQNEAQ. CDR3 in DNA: TGTGCCAGCAGCTTAGGCCAAAATCAGCCCCAGCATTTT. This codes for CASSLGQNQPQHF. The full variable domain, rest sourced from reference TRBV7-8 and TRBJ1-5, is GAGVSQSPRYKVAKRGQDVALRCDPISGHVSLFWYQQALGQGPEFLTYFQNEAQLDKSGLPSDRFFAERPEGSVSTLKIQRTQQEDSAVYLCASSLGQNQPQHFGDGTRLSIL.

The chain links TRBV6-1 to TRBJ2-7, with TRBD2 matching over 8 bases. This CDR3 has 13 residues. The J segment lost 2 bases and the V segment lost 8 bases, leaving 5 bases of the junction unmatched. The V gene's germline CDR1 is MNHNS and CDR2 SASEGT. As DNA, the CDR3 is TGTGCCAGCTCCCGGGAGGGGGCCTACGAGCAGTACTTC. This translates into CASSREGAYEQYF.

The V and J genes are TRBV6-5 and TRBJ2-5; 8 bases fit TRBD1. This CDR3 has 16 residues. Germline V CDR1 and CDR2: MNHEY, SVGAGI. The V and J ends lost 0 bases and 5 bases, in that order; junction bases with no gene match: 8. The CDR3 protein is CASSYSRTGRMETQYF. The DNA for the CDR3 is TGTGCCAGCAGTTACTCGAGGACAGGGAGAATGGAGACCCAGTACTTC.

Note on this clone: The sample contains more than one DNA sequence encoding this CDR3. The chain has TRBV5-1 and TRBJ2-5, with D tentatively TRBD1 or TRBD2 (6 bases each). Germline V gene sequence: CDR1 SGHRS, CDR2 YFSETQ. The CDR3 is made up of 13 amino acids. Trimming pared 4 bases from V and 4 bases from J, leaving 11 bases between. The CDR3 sequence is CASSLGGLETQYF. The DNA of the CDR3 is TGCGCCAGCAGCCTGGGGGGCCTAGAGACCCAGTACTTC. Full variable domain (missing parts from reference TRBV5-1 and TRBJ2-5): KAGVTQTPRYLIKTRGQQVTLSCSPISGHRSVSWYQQTPGQGLQFLFEYFSETQRNKGNFPGRFSGRQFSNSRSEMNVSTLELGDSALYLCASSLGGLETQYFGPGTRLLVL.

This clone is a singleton in its sample. This chain joins TRBV6-5 and TRBJ2-1; D not certain. From germline, CDR1 is MNHEY and CDR2 SVGAGI. This CDR3 is 15 amino acids long. The ends were cut back, 2 bases at V and 1 base at J, with 9 bases in the middle. CDR3 sequence (DNA): TGTGCCAGCAGTTACGGCGGCTTTTCCTACAATGAGCAGTTCTTC. Its translation: CASSYGGFSYNEQFF.

The chain combines TRBV7-2 with TRBJ2-3; D is perhaps TRBD1 (6 bases). Trimming pared 4 bases from V and 1 base from J, leaving 15 bases between. The CDR3 consists of 16 residues. The germline CDR1 and CDR2 sequences are SGHTA and FQGNSA. The CDR3 loop reads CASSSPLGAGTDTQYF. The CDR3 DNA sequence: TGTGCCAGCAGCTCCCCTTTGGGGGCAGGCACAGATACGCAGTATTTT.

This rearrangement joins TRBV7-2 to TRBJ1-1; no firm D call. The germline CDR1 and CDR2 sequences are SGHTA and FQGNSA. Trimming took off 5 bases at V and 2 bases at J, with 15 bases between the two ends. This CDR3 is built from 15 residues. The chain's CDR3 is CASSPGPDRNTEAFF. The DNA of the CDR3 is TGTGCCAGCAGCCCAGGACCAGATAGAAACACTGAAGCTTTCTTT.

V gene TRBV28 combines with J gene TRBJ2-1, with D possibly TRBD1 on 5 matching bases. This CDR3 is 14 amino acids long. Germline loops: CDR1 MDHEN, CDR2 SYDVKM. Trimming removed 7 bases from V and 10 bases from J, with 20 bases in between. CDR3 protein: CASNQLGLLGEQFF. The CDR3 nucleotides are TGTGCCAGCAATCAATTGGGGCTACTCGGAGAGCAGTTCTTC.

The chain combines TRBV5-1 with TRBJ2-2; TRBD2 is a possible D gene (7 bases). The V and J ends lost 0 bases and 1 base respectively, with 16 bases between them. Germline V gene sequence: CDR1 SGHRS, CDR2 YFSETQ. The CDR3 has 18 residues. The CDR3 sequence: CASSLARGAPLNTGELFF. CDR3 nucleotide sequence: TGCGCCAGCAGCTTGGCCCGGGGGGCCCCATTGAACACCGGGGAGCTGTTTTTT.

The rearrangement uses TRBV2 and TRBJ2-1, with D unresolved. The CDR3 loop spans 14 amino acids. V was clipped by 2 bases and J by 2 bases, with 7 bases between them. Germline V gene lookup returns CDR1 SNHLY and CDR2 FYNNEI. CDR3 sequence reads: CASSESVAYNEQFF. DNA of the CDR3: TGTGCCAGCAGTGAATCGGTCGCCTACAATGAGCAGTTCTTC.

The chain recombines TRBV6-1 with TRBJ1-5; possibly TRBD1 for D (6 bases). CDR1 and CDR2 (germline): MNHNS, SASEGT. V dropped 7 bases and J dropped 5 bases, with 18 bases sitting between them. The CDR3 is 15 amino acids. The CDR3 is CASTGAEIGDQPQHF. In DNA form, the CDR3 reads TGTGCCAGCACGGGGGCAGAGATAGGGGATCAGCCCCAGCATTTT.

Regarding this clone: Within the sample, other DNA sequences also encode this same CDR3. The chain links TRBV29-1 to TRBJ1-2; TRBD1 matches at 9 bases. The ends lost 6 bases at V and 5 bases at J; junction bases unmatched: 4. Germline CDR1 reads SQVTM; CDR2 reads ANQGSEA. The CDR3 has 12 residues. The CDR3 sequence is CSVGTGSYGYTF. The CDR3, as DNA: TGCAGCGTCGGGACAGGGTCGTATGGCTACACCTTC.

The chain couples TRBV5-1 to TRBJ1-4; TRBD1 aligns across 7 bases. Germline V gene sequence: CDR1 SGHRS, CDR2 YFSETQ. V dropped 4 bases and J dropped 3; count of bases not matched to a gene: 12. The CDR3 runs 17 residues. In DNA form, the CDR3 reads TGCGCCAGCAGCCCCCCGACAGGGAACGGAGCTAATGAAAAACTGTTTTTT. This translates into CASSPPTGNGANEKLFF.

The chain combines TRBV2 with TRBJ2-5; D not certain. Trimming cost V 2 bases and J 1 base, with 11 bases left between them. The CDR3 contains 15 residues. Germline V gives CDR1 SNHLY, CDR2 FYNNEI. The CDR3 sequence: CASSEPGRPQETQYF. Here the CDR3 DNA reads TGTGCCAGCAGTGAACCAGGCAGGCCCCAAGAGACCCAGTACTTC.

The CDR3 is CASSPLGSATYNEQFF. The CDR3 bases are TGTGCCAGCAGCCCGTTGGGTAGCGCGACCTACAATGAGCAGTTCTTC. The chain uses TRBV7-9 and TRBJ2-1, with a possible D match to TRBD2 (5 bases). The CDR3 runs to 16 residues. Trimming removed 5 bases at V and 2 bases at J, with 16 bases between. Germline V gene lookup returns CDR1 SEHNR and CDR2 FQNEAQ (reference sequence). Complete variable domain (other parts from reference TRBV7-9 and TRBJ2-1): DTGVSQNPRHKITKRGQNVTFRCDPISEHNRLYWYRQTLGQGPEFLTYFQNEAQLEKSRLLSDRFSAERPKGSFSTLEIQRTEQGDSAMYLCASSPLGSATYNEQFFGPGTRLTVL.

The V call is TRBV30, the J call TRBJ1-2; D ambiguous. Trimming cost V 3 bases and J 8 bases, with 10 bases left between them. This CDR3 has 11 amino acids. The germline V gene has CDR1 GTSNPN and CDR2 SVGIG (reference sequence). CDR3 residues: CAWSERTGYTF. DNA of the CDR3: TGTGCCTGGAGCGAAAGGACCGGCTACACCTTC.

The rearrangement joins TRBV2 to TRBJ1-5; the D is unclear. The V gene lost 3 bases and the J gene lost 11 bases, with 14 bases spanning the gap. In germline, CDR1 is SNHLY, CDR2 FYNNEI. This CDR3 is 13 amino acids long. The CDR3 DNA sequence: TGTGCCAGCAGTGATGAGAGCTTGGTGGCCCAGCATTTT. It specifies CASSDESLVAQHF.